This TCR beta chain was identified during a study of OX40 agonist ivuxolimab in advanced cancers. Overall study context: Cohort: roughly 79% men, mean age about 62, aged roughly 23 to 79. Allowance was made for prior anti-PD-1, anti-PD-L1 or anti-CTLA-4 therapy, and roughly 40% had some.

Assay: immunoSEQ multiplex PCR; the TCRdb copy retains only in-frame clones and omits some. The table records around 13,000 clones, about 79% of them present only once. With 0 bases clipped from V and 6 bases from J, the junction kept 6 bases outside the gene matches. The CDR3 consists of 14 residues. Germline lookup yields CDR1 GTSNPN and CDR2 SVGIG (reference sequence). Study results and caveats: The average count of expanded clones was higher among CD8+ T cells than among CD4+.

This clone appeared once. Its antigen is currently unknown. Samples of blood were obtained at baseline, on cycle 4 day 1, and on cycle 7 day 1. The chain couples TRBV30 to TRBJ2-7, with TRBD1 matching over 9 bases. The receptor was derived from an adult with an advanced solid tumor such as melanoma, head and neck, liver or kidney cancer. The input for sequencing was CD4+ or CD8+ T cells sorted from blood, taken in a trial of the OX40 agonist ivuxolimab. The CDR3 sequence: CAWSVLRTGAEQYF. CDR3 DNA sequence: TGTGCCTGGAGTGTACTTAGGACAGGGGCCGAGCAGTACTTC.